In this sample, the clone carrying this TCR beta chain turned up once. This sample stems from a study of blood T cell repertoires in COVID-19. Study in general: Spain, Italy and the United States supplied samples that represented acute and convalescent COVID-19. From T cells, B-cell-depleted T cells, or PBMCs came the material, which was cDNA or gDNA.

The CDR3 contains 12 residues. Trimming stripped 8 bases from V and 1 base from J, with 5 bases between. Per germline, CDR1 KGHDR and CDR2 SFDVKD. Authors' processing steps: Estimated nucleated cell counts came from reference gene primer amplification. Assay: immunoSEQ multiplex PCR; the TCRdb copy retains only in-frame clones and omits some. The V and J calls and the clone size are those of that table, but D and trimming were determined from the DNA. The sample lists about 70,000 clones, around 75% occurring once. Sequenced input: peripheral blood. The origin of this receptor is a man between 65 and 80 years old with acute or convalescent COVID-19. The gene calls are TRBV24-1 and TRBJ1-5; tentatively, D is TRBD1 (5 bases). CDR3 loop: CATTGSNQPQHF. The CDR3 DNA sequence: TGTGCCACCACAGGGAGCAATCAGCCCCAGCATTTT.